This T cell receptor beta chain was profiled in a study of shared clonotypes between healthy human individuals. The protocol was immunoSEQ multiplex PCR, while the TCRdb copy is restricted to in-frame clones and leaves out a portion. The sample gives 850,000 to 1,100,000 clones, approximately 75% of which show up once; 0.7% to 0.95% is in the top ten. CDR3 length equals 16 residues. The trim removed 3 bases at V and 6 bases at J, leaving 6 bases unmatched. Germline V CDR1 and CDR2: LGHNA, YNFKEQ. The chain combines TRBV4-2 with TRBJ2-3; 13 bases match TRBD2. Sequenced material: memory CD4+ T cells from PBMCs. Subset: CD45RA-negative fraction. This sequence was found in a man aged 18 to 29 in good health. Some clones in this sample may be carry-over from other donors' samples. The CDR3 loop reads CASSHGLAGESDTQYF. The CDR3 region has the DNA TGTGCCAGCAGCCATGGACTAGCGGGGGAGTCGGATACGCAGTATTTT.